The 17 T cell receptor beta chains below all came from one sample that was sequenced in a study of control samples from healthy donors and cancer patients. The table came from immunoSEQ multiplex PCR; TCRdb's copy has only in-frame clones and leaves some out. The sample yields around 43,000 clones, roughly 92% seen once. Sequenced input: blood. The receptors were gathered from a woman in her 50s in good health.

This chain uses TRBV9 with TRBJ1-5, with 8 nucleotides matching TRBD1. V lost 3 bases, J lost 4 bases, and 6 bases stayed unmatched. Per the germline V gene, CDR1 is SGDLS and CDR2 is YYNGEE. This CDR3 comprises 15 residues. The DNA for the CDR3 is TGTGCCAGCAGCGCAGAGGGGACAGGTAATCAGCCCCAGCATTTT. It yields the protein CASSAEGTGNQPQHF. The full variable domain, in which reference TRBV9 and TRBJ1-5 provide the parts outside the CDR3, is DSGVTQTPKHLITATGQRVTLRCSPRSGDLSVYWYQQSLDQGLQFLIQYYNGEERAKGNILERFSAQQFPDLHSELNLSSLELGDSALYFCASSAEGTGNQPQHFGDGTRLSIL.

This sequence joins TRBV5-5 and TRBJ1-4; no reliable D call. Germline CDR1 is SGHKS and CDR2 is YYEKEE (reference sequence). Trimming cost V 0 bases and J 3 bases, with 12 bases left between them. There are 16 residues in the CDR3. The CDR3 loop reads CASSLGFQVSNEKLFF. The CDR3 coding sequence is TGTGCCAGCAGCTTGGGATTCCAAGTTTCTAATGAAAAACTGTTTTTT.

The chain carries TRBV14 and TRBJ2-1, with TRBD1 as a possible D gene (6 bases). Germline V gene data show CDR1 as SGHDN and CDR2 as FVKESK. CDR3 length equals 13 residues. V gave up 1 base and J gave up 6 bases, with 7 bases separating them. This CDR3 reads CASSQGGPNEQFF. Here the CDR3 DNA reads TGTGCCAGCAGCCAAGGGGGGCCCAATGAGCAGTTCTTC.

The count of this clone is one. The gene calls are TRBV6-2 or TRBV6-3 and TRBJ1-2; D might be TRBD1 (5 bases). This CDR3 has 14 amino acids. Germline assignment: CDR1 MNHEY and CDR2 SVGEGT. The ends were cut back, 0 bases at V and 7 bases at J, with 12 bases in the middle. The CDR3: CASSYSSGSGGYTF. The CDR3 nucleotides are TGTGCCAGCAGTTACTCATCAGGGAGCGGTGGCTACACCTTC.

V is TRBV2 and J is TRBJ1-5; D might be TRBD1 (6 bases). Trimming removed 8 bases from V and 0 bases from J, with 17 bases in between. There are 16 residues in the CDR3. In germline, CDR1 is SNHLY, CDR2 FYNNEI. CDR3 coding DNA: TGTGCCAGCCAAGGGAGGGGGGAAGTTAGCAATCAGCCCCAGCATTTT. Protein sequence: CASQGRGEVSNQPQHF.

The chain couples TRBV5-1 to TRBJ2-7; TRBD1 aligns across 7 bases. From germline, CDR1 is SGHRS and CDR2 YFSETQ. V was clipped by 0 bases and J by 3 bases; unmatched bases: 12. This CDR3 has 17 amino acids. Here the CDR3 reads CASSLGLPGQTSYEQYF. The DNA for the CDR3 is TGCGCCAGCAGCTTGGGGCTCCCGGGACAGACCAGCTACGAGCAGTACTTC.

This rearrangement joins TRBV5-5 to TRBJ1-6; 7 bases agree with TRBD1. CDR3 length: 15 residues. CDR1 and CDR2 from the germline V gene are SGHKS and YYEKEE (reference sequence). Losses at the gene ends were 4 bases for V and 6 bases for J; bases not matched to a gene: 7. The DNA of the CDR3 is TGTGCCAGCAGCGGCAGCGGGGACAGTAATTCACCCCTCCACTTT. Residues: CASSGSGDSNSPLHF.

V usage is TRBV4-2 and J usage is TRBJ1-1; no clear D gene. Germline values: CDR1 LGHNA, CDR2 YNFKEQ. Trimming cost V 1 base and J 7 bases, with 10 bases left between them. The CDR3 runs 13 residues. The CDR3 nucleotides are TGTGCCAGCAGCCAAGCGACCGGTGGTGAAGCTTTCTTT. Protein product: CASSQATGGEAFF.

The V call is TRBV18, the J call TRBJ1-5, with D perhaps TRBD1 (5 bases). From germline, CDR1 is KGHSH and CDR2 LQKENI. The CDR3 has 14 amino acids. The germline V and J ends were trimmed by 6 bases and 6 bases, with 15 bases remaining between them. The CDR3 DNA follows: TGTGCCAGCTCCCCGGCAGGGTTGGGTCAGCCCCAGCATTTT. Encoded protein: CASSPAGLGQPQHF.

The J gene is TRBJ2-6, the V gene TRBV9; D is unclear. Germline V lookup: CDR1 SGDLS, CDR2 YYNGEE. V dropped 1 base and J dropped 0 bases, with 5 bases sitting between them. The CDR3 has 15 residues. The CDR3: CASSVYGSGANVLTF. The CDR3 nucleotides are TGTGCCAGCAGCGTATACGGCTCTGGGGCCAACGTCCTGACTTTC.

This chain joins TRBV3-1 (or the pseudogene TRBV3-2) and TRBJ1-2; 8 bases fit TRBD1. Germline CDR1 and CDR2: LGHDT and YNNKEL (reference sequence). The V segment lost 3 bases and the J segment 8 bases; nucleotides outside the gene matches: 8. The CDR3 extends over 14 amino acids. CDR3 residues: CASSQTVDRAGYTF. The CDR3 DNA reads TGTGCCAGCAGCCAGACCGTGGACAGGGCAGGCTACACCTTC.

This clone was detected only once. The chain has TRBV11-2 and TRBJ1-1; D not resolved. Trimming shortened V by 0 bases and J by 6 bases, and 11 bases separated the two germline ends. CDR1 SGHAT and CDR2 FQNNGV come from the germline V gene. The CDR3 length is 14 residues. In DNA form, the CDR3 reads TGTGCCAGCAGCTTAGATATAAATTTGGCTGAAGCTTTCTTT. Translation gives CASSLDINLAEAFF.

The V and J genes are TRBV1 and TRBJ1-6. TRBV1 corresponds to a pseudogene. The CDR3 covers 12 residues. The CDR3 spells CTSSQERSPLHF. CDR3 in DNA: TGCACCAGCAGCCAAGAAAGGTCACCCCTCCACTTT.

The gene calls are TRBV5-4 and TRBJ1-6, with 9 bases lining up with TRBD1. With 3 bases clipped from V and 7 bases from J, the junction kept 5 bases outside the gene matches. This CDR3 has 15 residues. In germline, CDR1 is SGHNT, CDR2 YYREEE (reference sequence). The DNA of the CDR3 is TGTGCCAGCAGCTGGCGGACAGGGGCAAATTCACCCCTCCACTTT. It codes for CASSWRTGANSPLHF.

This chain uses TRBV11-2 with TRBJ1-6, with unresolved D. There are 17 residues in the CDR3. V shed 2 bases and J shed 1 base, with 12 bases lying between them. Germline V gives CDR1 SGHAT, CDR2 FQNNGV. The CDR3 region has the DNA TGTGCCAGCAGCTTAAAGGGAGTTGGGTCCTATAATTCACCCCTCCACTTT. Protein: CASSLKGVGSYNSPLHF.

This chain joins TRBV6-5 and TRBJ2-7, with unresolved D. This CDR3 has 12 amino acids. Per germline, CDR1 MNHEY and CDR2 SVGAGI. V was shortened by 7 bases and J by 2 bases, with 9 bases between the two germline ends. The CDR3 DNA reads as TGTGCCAGCACGGACGTCGCCTACGAGCAGTACTTC. Amino acids: CASTDVAYEQYF.

V usage is TRBV2 and J usage is TRBJ2-5, with 7 positions matching TRBD1. V trimming: 8 bases; J trimming: 1 base; junction bases outside the gene matches: 4. Germline V gene lookup returns CDR1 SNHLY and CDR2 FYNNEI. The CDR3 spans 13 residues. The DNA of the CDR3 is TGTGCCAGCCACCGGGACAGCCAAGAGACCCAGTACTTC. Translation gives CASHRDSQETQYF.